This TCR beta chain originates from a study of cytomegalovirus exposure and HLA in healthy donors. Study findings and constraints: Productive status was seen about 87% or about 30% of the time for most TCR beta V segments in an earlier analysis. A later analysis appeared to link common viral pathogens to several of the most significant clusters. Excluded: some indistinguishable V segments such as TRBV6-2 and TRBV6-3.

This PCR relied on a set of 60 Vbeta primers and 13 Jbeta primers. Libraries were prepared by immunoSEQ multiplex PCR; TCRdb keeps only in-frame clonotypes and omits some of them. The table has 200,000 to 250,000 clones, approximately 78% seen once. Germline-derived CDR1 and CDR2 are ENHRY and SYGVKD. This CDR3 spans 13 amino acids. V shed 9 bases and J 4 bases; nucleotides not matched to a gene: 7. At the time of sampling, donors were nominally healthy, though unrecorded immune exposures were likely. Comment on this clone: Its antigen is undetermined.

Sequencing was performed on PBMCs. The chain joins TRBV10-3 to TRBJ2-7, with 9 bases matching TRBD2. The TCR comes from a male donor in good health and CMV-seronegative. CDR3 residues: CAITTSGSYEQYF. CDR3 bases: TGTGCCATTACGACTAGCGGTTCTTACGAGCAGTACTTC.